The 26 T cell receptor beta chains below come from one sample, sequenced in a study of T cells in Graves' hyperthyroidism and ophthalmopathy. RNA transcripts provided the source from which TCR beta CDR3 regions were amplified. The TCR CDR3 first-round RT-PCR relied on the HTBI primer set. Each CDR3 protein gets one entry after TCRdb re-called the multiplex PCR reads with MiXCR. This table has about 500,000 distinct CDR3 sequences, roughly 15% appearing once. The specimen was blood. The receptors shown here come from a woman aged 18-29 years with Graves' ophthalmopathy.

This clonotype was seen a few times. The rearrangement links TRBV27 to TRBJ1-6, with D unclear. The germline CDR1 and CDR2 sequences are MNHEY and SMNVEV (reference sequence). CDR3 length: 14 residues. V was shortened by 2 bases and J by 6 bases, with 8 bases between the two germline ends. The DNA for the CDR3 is TGTGCCAGCAGTTTAGAATCCGGTAATTCACCCCTCCACTTT. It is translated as CASSLESGNSPLHF.

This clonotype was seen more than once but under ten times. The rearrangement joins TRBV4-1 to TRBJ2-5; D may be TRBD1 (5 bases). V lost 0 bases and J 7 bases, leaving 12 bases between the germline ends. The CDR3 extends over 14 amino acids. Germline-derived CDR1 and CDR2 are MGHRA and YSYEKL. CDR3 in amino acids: CASSQEYQGGTQYF. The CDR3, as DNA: TGCGCCAGCAGCCAAGAATACCAGGGTGGGACCCAGTACTTC.

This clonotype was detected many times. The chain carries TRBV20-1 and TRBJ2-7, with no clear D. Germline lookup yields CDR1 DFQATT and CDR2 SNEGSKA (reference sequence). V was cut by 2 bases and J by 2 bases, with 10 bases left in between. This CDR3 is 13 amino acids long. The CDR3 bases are TGCAGTGCTAGAACGGCGGAACCCTACGAGCAGTACTTC. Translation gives CSARTAEPYEQYF.

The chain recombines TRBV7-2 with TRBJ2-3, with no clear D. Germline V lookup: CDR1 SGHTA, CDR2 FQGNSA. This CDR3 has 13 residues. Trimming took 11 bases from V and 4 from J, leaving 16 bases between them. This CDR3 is CAGSATASDTQYF. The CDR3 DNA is TGTGCCGGCTCAGCTACGGCCTCAGATACGCAGTATTTT. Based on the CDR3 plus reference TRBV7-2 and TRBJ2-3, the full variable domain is GAGVSQSPSNKVTEKGKDVELRCDPISGHTALYWYRQSLGQGLEFLIYFQGNSAPDKSGLPSDRFSAERTGGSVSTLTIQRTQQEDSAVYLCAGSATASDTQYFGPGTRLTVL.

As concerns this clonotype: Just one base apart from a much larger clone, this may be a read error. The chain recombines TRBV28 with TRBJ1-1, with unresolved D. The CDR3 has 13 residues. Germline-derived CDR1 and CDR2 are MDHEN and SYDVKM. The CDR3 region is CASSLITNTEVFF. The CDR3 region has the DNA TGTGCCAGCAGTTTAATCACCAACACTGAAGTTTTCTTT.

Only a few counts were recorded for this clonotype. CDR3 in amino acids: CASSQAGTSTNYGYTF. The CDR3 DNA reads as TGTGCCAGCAGCCAGGCCGGGACCTCGACCAACTATGGCTACACCTTC. V is TRBV3-1 and J is TRBJ1-2; possible D gene TRBD1, 5 bases. The CDR3 is 16 amino acids. Germline V CDR1 and CDR2: LGHDT, YNNKEL (reference sequence). Deletions cut 3 bases from V and 2 bases from J, with 16 bases between.

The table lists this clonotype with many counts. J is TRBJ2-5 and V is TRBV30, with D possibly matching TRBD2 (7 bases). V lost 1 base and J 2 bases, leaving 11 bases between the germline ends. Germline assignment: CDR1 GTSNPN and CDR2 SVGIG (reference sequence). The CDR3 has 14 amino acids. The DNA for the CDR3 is TGTGCCTGGAGTGGCGGGGGCCGGCAAGAGACCCAGTACTTC. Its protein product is CAWSGGGRQETQYF.

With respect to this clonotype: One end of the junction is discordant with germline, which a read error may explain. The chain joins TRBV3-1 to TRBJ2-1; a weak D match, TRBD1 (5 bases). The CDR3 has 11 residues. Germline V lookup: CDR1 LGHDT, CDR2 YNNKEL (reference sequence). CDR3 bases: TGTGCCAGCCGCCAGGGAAATGGGCAGTTCTTC. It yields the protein CASRQGNGQFF.

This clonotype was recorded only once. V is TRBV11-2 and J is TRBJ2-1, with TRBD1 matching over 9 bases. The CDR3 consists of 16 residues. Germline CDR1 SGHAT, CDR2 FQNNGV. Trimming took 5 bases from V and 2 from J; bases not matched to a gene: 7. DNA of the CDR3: TGTGCCAGCAGCCAGGCCGGGACAGGGACCTACAATGAGCAGTTCTTC. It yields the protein CASSQAGTGTYNEQFF.

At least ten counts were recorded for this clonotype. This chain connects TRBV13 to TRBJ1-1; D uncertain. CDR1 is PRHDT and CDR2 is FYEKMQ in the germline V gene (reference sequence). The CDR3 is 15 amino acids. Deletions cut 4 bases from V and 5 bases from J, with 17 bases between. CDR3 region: CASSSPGRFETEAFF. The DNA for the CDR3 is TGTGCCAGCAGCTCCCCCGGGCGGTTTGAGACTGAAGCTTTCTTT.

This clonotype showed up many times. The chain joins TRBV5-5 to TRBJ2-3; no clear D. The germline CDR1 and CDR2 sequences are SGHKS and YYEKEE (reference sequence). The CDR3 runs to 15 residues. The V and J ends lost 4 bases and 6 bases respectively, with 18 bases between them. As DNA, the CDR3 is TGTGCCAGCAGCCCTACTTTTTTTCCCTTGGATACGCAGTATTTT. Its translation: CASSPTFFPLDTQYF. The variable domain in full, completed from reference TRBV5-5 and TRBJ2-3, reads DAGVTQSPTHLIKTRGQQVTLRCSPISGHKSVSWYQQVLGQGPQFIFQYYEKEERGRGNFPDRFSARQFPNYSSELNVNALLLGDSALYLCASSPTFFPLDTQYFGPGTRLTVL.

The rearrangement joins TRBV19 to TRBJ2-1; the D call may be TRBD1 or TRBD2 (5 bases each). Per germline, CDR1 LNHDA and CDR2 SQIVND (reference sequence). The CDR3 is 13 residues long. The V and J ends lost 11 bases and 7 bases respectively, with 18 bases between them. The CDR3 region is CAVQTGTLNEQFF. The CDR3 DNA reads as TGTGCCGTGCAGACGGGGACGCTGAATGAGCAGTTCTTC.

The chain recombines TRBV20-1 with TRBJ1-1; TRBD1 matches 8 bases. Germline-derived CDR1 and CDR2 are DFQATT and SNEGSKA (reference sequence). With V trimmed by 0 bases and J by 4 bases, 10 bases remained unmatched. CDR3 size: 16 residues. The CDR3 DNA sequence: TGCAGTGCTAGAGATTTCCGGACAGGGACGGCCACTGAAGCTTTCTTT. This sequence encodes CSARDFRTGTATEAFF.

CDR3 in DNA: TGTGCCAGCAGTTTACCAGACTTCATGGACAGGGGGGAGACCCAGTACTTC. Translating it yields CASSLPDFMDRGETQYF. This chain connects TRBV28 to TRBJ2-5, with 10 bases aligning to TRBD1. CDR3 length equals 17 residues. With 2 bases clipped from V and 5 bases from J, the junction kept 11 bases outside the gene matches. From germline, CDR1 is MDHEN and CDR2 SYDVKM.

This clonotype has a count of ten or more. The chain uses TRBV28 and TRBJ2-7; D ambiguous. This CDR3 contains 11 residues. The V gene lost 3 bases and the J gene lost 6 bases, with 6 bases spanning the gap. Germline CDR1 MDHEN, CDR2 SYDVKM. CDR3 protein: CASSFGSEQYF. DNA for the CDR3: TGTGCCAGCAGTTTTGGATCCGAGCAGTACTTC.

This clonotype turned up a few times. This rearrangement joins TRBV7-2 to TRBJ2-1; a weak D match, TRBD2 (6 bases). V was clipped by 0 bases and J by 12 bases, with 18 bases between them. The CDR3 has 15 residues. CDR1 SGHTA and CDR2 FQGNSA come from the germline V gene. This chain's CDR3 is CASSLADAGSPWQFF. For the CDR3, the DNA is TGTGCCAGCAGCTTAGCGGATGCGGGATCACCGTGGCAGTTCTTC. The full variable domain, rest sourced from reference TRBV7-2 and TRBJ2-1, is GAGVSQSPSNKVTEKGKDVELRCDPISGHTALYWYRQSLGQGLEFLIYFQGNSAPDKSGLPSDRFSAERTGGSVSTLTIQRTQQEDSAVYLCASSLADAGSPWQFFGPGTRLTVL.

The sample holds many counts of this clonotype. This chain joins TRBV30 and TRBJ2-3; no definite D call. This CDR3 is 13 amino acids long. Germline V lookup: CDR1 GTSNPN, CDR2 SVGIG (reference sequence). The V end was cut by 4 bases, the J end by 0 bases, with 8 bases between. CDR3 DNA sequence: TGTGCCTGGACCCCAGCTAGCACAGATACGCAGTATTTT. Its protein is CAWTPASTDTQYF. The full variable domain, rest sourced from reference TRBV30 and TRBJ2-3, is SQTIHQWPATLVQPVGSPLSLECTVEGTSNPNLYWYRQAAGRGLQLLFYSVGIGQISSEVPQNLSASRPQDRQFILSSKKLLLSDSGFYLCAWTPASTDTQYFGPGTRLTVL.

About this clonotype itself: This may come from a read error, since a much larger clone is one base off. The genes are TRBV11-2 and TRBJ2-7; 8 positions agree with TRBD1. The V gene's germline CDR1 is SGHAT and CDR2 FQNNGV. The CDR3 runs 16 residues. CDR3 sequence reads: CAGSLTTGTGFDEQYF. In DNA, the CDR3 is TGTGCCGGCAGCTTAACAACGGGGACAGGCTTCGACGAGCAGTACTTC.

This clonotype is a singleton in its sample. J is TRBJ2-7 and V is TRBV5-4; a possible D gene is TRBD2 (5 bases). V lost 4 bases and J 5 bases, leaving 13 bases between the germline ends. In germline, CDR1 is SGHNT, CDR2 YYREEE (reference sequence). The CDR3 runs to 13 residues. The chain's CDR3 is CASSPGVRDEQYF. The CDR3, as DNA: TGTGCCAGCAGCCCTGGGGTGCGGGACGAGCAGTACTTC.

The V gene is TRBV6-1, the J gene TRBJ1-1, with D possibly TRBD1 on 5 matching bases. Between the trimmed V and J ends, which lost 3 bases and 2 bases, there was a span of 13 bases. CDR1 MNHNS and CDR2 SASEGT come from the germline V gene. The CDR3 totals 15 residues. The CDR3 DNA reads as TGTGCCAGCAGTGATTGGGGCAGGGTAAACACTGAAGCTTTCTTT. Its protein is CASSDWGRVNTEAFF.

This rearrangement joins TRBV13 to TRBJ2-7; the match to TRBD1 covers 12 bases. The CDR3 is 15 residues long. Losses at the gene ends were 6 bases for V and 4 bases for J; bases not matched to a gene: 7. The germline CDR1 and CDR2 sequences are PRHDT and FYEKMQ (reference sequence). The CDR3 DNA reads TGTGCCAGCAGATCCCGGGACAGGGGGCTGTACGAGCAGTACTTC. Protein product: CASRSRDRGLYEQYF.

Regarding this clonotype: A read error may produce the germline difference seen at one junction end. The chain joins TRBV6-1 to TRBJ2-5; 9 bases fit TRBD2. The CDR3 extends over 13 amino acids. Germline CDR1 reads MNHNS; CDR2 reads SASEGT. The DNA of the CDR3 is TGTGCCAGCAGGCGGACTAGCGACGAGACCCAGCACTTC. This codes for CASRRTSDETQHF.

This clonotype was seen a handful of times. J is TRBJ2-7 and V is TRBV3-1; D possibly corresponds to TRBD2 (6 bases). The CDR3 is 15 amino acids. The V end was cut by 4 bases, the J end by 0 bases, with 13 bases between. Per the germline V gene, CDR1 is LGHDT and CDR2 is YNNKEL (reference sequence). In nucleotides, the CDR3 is TGTGCCAGCAGCCCGGGGGTCCTCCTCTCCTACGAGCAGTACTTC. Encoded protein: CASSPGVLLSYEQYF.

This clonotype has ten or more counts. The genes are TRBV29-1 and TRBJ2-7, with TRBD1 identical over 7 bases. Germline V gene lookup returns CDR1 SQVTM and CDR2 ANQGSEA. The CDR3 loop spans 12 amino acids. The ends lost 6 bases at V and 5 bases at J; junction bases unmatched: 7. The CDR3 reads CSVDREGDEQYF. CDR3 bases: TGCAGCGTCGACAGGGAAGGAGACGAGCAGTACTTC.

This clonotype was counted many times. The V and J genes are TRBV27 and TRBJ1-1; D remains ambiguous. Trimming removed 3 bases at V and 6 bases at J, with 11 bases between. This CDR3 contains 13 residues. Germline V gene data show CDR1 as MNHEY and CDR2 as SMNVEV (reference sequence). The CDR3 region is CASSFDRGAEAFF. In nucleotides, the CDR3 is TGTGCCAGCAGTTTCGACCGCGGAGCTGAAGCTTTCTTT.

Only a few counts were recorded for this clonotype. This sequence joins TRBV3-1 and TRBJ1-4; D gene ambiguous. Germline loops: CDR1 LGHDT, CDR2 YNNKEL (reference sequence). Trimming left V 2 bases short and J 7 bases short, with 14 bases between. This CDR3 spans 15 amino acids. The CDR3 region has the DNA TGTGCCAGCAGCCAATCCGGACCCCGCCTTGAAAAACTGTTTTTT. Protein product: CASSQSGPRLEKLFF.